This T cell receptor (beta chain) was recovered during a study of T-cell reconstitution after alpha-beta-depleted transplantation in children. Points from the study as a whole: At the one-year point after transplant, T-cell counts and TCRbeta diversity were found to come mostly from T cells that had been newly produced. Reportedly, only several hundred clones from non-depleted graft cells drove alpha-beta T-cell counts at about two months. High day-60 TCRbeta diversity in some patients came from surviving recipient T cells and thymic progenitors.

As regards this clonotype: Its antigen is not known.

The ends lost 8 bases at V and 3 bases at J; junction bases unmatched: 6. Germline lookup yields CDR1 MNHEY and CDR2 SMNVEV (reference sequence). CDR3 length: 14 residues. The TCRbeta library was prepared with unique molecular identifiers. Each CDR3 protein gets one entry after TCRdb re-called the PCR reads with MiXCR. The sample records around 580,000 distinct CDR3 sequences, 25% to 30% being singletons. The specimen comprised PBMCs, sampled before TCRalphabeta/CD19-depleted stem cell transplant. The chain uses TRBV27 and TRBJ1-2, with TRBD1 identical over 10 bases. The TCR was taken from a boy under three years old with Wiskott-Aldrich syndrome, due to receive a stem cell transplant. Written as DNA, the CDR3 is TGTGCCAGCGCCAGGGACAGGGGTGACTATGGCTACACCTTC. Its protein product is CASARDRGDYGYTF.